The sample holds many counts of the clone carrying this TCR beta chain. As yet, its antigen is unknown. This record belongs to a study of T-cell memory formation after mild COVID-19. Each CDR3 protein is one row after TCRdb ran MiXCR on the 5' RACE reads. The table shows 350,000 to 550,000 distinct CDR3 sequences, with over 15% occurring only once. Points from the study as a whole: Chiefly within CM and EM were the contracting CD4+ clones; CD8+ ones were within EMRA. Some clones that responded turned up in pre-infection memory, which suggests that cross-reactive memory joined in. Second-wave clones that peaked on day 37 lacked confirmed SARS-CoV-2 specificity.

This CDR3 has 14 residues. V lost 5 bases and J 2 bases, leaving 9 bases between the germline ends. Germline V lookup: CDR1 MDHEN, CDR2 SYDVKM. Input material: PBMCs or a T cell subset sorted from them (not recorded which). The receptor was isolated from a man in his late teens or twenties who had mild COVID-19 (a few samples of this study predate the infection). Cell type and time point are not known. V gene TRBV28 combines with J gene TRBJ2-2; D remains ambiguous. CDR3 bases: TGTGCCAGCAGTCTGACCCATAACACCGGGGAGCTGTTTTTT. Protein: CASSLTHNTGELFF.